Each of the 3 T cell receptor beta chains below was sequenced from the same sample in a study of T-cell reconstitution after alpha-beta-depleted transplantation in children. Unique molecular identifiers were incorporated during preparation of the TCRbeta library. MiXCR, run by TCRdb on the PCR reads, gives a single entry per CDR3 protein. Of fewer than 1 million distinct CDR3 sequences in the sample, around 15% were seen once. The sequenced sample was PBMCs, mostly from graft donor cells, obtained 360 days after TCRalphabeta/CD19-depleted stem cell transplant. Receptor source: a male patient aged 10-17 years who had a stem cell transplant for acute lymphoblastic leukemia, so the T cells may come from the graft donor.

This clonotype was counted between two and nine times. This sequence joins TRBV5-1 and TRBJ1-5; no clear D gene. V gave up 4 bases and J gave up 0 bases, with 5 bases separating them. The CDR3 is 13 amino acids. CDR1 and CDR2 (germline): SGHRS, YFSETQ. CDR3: CASSRFSNQPQHF. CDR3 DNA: TGCGCCAGCAGCCGCTTTAGCAATCAGCCCCAGCATTTT.

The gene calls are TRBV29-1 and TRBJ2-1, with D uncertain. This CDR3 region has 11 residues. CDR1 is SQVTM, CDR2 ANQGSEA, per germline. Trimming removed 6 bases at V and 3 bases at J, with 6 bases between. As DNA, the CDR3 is TGCAGCGTCGTATTCTACAATGAGCAGTTCTTC. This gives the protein CSVVFYNEQFF.

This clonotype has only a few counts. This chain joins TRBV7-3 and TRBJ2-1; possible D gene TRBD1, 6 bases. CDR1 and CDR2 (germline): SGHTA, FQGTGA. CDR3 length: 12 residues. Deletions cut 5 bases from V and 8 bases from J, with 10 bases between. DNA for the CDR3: TGTGCCAGCAGCAACAGGGCCCATGAGCAGTTCTTC. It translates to CASSNRAHEQFF. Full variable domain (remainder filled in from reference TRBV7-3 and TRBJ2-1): GAGVSQTPSNKVTEKGKYVELRCDPISGHTALYWYRQSLGQGPEFLIYFQGTGAADDSGLPNDRFFAVRPEGSVSTLKIQRTERGDSAVYLCASSNRAHEQFFGPGTRLTVL.